The T cell receptor (beta chain) described here comes from a study of cytotoxic CD8 clonotypes in ibrutinib-treated CLL. Study at large: The taking of response samples occurred after a median approximately twelve months of treatment, with a range of 6 to 36.

Study-level findings and limits: Baseline levels of clonality went above those of age-matched healthy donors and moved with circulating CD8+ T-cell counts. Public clonotypes were uncommon and contracted or stayed stable on treatment.

In the case of this clone: Its antigen is unidentified.

Some clones are missing from TCRdb's copy, which holds only in-frame ones; the method was immunoSEQ multiplex PCR. The table has around 25,000 clones, approximately 71% seen once. The CDR3 length is 11 residues. The V and J ends lost 11 bases and 7 bases respectively, with 9 bases between them. The V gene's germline CDR1 is SNHLY and CDR2 FYNNEI. The sequenced sample was PBMCs, obtained at disease progression, from a patient treated with ibrutinib. This receptor was taken from a human donor with chronic lymphocytic leukemia. The chain couples TRBV2 to TRBJ1-6, with D unclear. The CDR3 here is CAVSRNSPLHF. The DNA for the CDR3 is TGTGCCGTGAGCAGGAATTCACCCCTCCACTTT.